The T cell receptor (beta chain) under discussion was sequenced for a study of T cell responses to AZD1222 COVID-19 vaccine. At the level of the study: Pooling of second doses given at about 4 or about 12 weeks was done.

With regard to this clone: As yet, its antigen is unknown.

Findings of the study overall: The peak T cell response came first, and repertoires were sampled only after it. It should be noted that donors were predominantly white British and more often female, and clonal diversity was possibly underestimated.

Clones were read by immunoSEQ multiplex PCR, and TCRdb kept only the in-frame ones, dropping some. The sample has 90,000 to 130,000 clones, approximately 84% seen once. The source is an adult in good health. Material: peripheral blood, obtained on day 0 of AZD1222 vaccination.

The CDR3 coding sequence is TGTGCCAGCAGTAATCCGGGACCGCGGGAGCAGTACTTC. This gives the protein CASSNPGPREQYF. The V call is TRBV6-5, the J call TRBJ2-7; tentatively, D is TRBD1 or TRBD2 (5 bases each). The germline CDR1 and CDR2 sequences are MNHEY and SVGAGI. The CDR3 runs to 13 residues. Trimming left V 5 bases short and J 7 bases short, with 15 bases between.